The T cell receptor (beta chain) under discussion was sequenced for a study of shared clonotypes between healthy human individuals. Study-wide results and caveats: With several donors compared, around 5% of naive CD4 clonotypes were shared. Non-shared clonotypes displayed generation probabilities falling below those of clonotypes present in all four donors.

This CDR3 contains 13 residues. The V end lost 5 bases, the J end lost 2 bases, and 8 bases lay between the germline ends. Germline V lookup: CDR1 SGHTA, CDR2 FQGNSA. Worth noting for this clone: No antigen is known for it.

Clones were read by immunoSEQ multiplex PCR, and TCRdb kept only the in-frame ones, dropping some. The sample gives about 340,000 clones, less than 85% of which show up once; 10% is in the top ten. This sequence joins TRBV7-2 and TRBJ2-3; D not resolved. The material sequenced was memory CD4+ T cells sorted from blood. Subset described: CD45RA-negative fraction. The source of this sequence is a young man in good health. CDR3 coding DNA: TGTGCCAGCAGCCTGGTCCACACAGATACGCAGTATTTT. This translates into CASSLVHTDTQYF.